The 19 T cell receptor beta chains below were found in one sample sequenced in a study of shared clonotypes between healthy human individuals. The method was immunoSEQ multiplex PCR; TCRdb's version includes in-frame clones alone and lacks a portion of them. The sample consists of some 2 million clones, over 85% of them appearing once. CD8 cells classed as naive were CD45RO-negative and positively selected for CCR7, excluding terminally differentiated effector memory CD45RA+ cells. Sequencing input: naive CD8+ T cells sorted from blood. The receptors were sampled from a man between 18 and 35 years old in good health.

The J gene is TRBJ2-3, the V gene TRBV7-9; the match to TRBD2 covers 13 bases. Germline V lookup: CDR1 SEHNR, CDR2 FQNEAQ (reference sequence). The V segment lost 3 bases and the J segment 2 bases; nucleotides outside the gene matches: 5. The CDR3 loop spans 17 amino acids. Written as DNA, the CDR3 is TGTGCCAGCAGCTTCCCCACTAGCGGGGGGGACACAGATACGCAGTATTTT. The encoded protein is CASSFPTSGGDTDTQYF.

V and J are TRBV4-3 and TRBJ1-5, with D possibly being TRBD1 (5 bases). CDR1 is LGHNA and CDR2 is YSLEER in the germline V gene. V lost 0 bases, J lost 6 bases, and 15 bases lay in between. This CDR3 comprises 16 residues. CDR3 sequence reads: CASSQDPGLNGQPQHF. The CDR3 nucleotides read TGCGCCAGCAGCCAAGATCCAGGGTTGAACGGTCAGCCCCAGCATTTT.

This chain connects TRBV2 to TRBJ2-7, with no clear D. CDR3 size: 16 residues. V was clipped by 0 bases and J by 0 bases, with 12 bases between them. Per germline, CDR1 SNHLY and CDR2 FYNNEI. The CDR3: CASSEAHSFSSYEQYF. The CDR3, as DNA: TGTGCCAGCAGTGAAGCCCACTCCTTTTCCTCCTACGAGCAGTACTTC.

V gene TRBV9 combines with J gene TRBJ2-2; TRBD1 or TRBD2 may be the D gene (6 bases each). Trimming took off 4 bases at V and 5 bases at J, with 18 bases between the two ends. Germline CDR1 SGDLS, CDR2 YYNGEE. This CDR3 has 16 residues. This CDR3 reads CASSTRDIWTTGELFF. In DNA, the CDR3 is TGTGCCAGCAGCACGCGGGACATTTGGACTACCGGGGAGCTGTTTTTT.

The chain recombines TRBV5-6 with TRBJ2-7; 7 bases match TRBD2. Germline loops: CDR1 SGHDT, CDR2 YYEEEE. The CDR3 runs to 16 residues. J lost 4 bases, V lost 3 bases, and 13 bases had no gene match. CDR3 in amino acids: CASSSAWAGELYEQYF. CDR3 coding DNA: TGTGCCAGCAGCTCGGCCTGGGCGGGAGAGTTGTACGAGCAGTACTTC.

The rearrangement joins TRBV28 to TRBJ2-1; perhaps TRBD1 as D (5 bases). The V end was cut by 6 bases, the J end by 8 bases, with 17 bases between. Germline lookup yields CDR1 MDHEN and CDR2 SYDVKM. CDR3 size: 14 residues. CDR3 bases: TGTGCCAGCAGCTTAGGAACAGGATGGGATGAGCAGTTCTTC. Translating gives CASSLGTGWDEQFF.

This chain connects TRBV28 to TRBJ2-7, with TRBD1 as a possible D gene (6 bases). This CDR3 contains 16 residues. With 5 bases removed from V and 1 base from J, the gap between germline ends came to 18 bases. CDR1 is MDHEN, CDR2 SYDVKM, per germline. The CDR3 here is CASSGLLGGLSYEQYF. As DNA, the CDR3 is TGTGCCAGCAGTGGCCTTCTTGGGGGCCTATCCTACGAGCAGTACTTC.

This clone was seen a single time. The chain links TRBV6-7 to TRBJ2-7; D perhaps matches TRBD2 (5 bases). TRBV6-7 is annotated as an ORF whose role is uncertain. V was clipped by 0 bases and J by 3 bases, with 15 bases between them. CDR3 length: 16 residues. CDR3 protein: CASSYSNLEEIYEQYF. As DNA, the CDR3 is TGTGCCAGCAGTTACTCGAATCTGGAGGAGATCTACGAGCAGTACTTC.

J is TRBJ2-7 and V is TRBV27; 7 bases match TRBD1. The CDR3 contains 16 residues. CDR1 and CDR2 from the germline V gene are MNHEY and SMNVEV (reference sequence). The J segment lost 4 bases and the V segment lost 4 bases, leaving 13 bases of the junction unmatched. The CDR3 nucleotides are TGTGCCAGCAGTTGGGGAGCCGGGACAGTCGAGTACGAGCAGTACTTC. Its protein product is CASSWGAGTVEYEQYF.

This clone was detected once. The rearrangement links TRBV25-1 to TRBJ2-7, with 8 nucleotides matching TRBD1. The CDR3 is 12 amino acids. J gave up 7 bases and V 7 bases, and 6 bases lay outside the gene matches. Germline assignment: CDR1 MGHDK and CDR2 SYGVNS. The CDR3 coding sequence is TGTGCCAGCACGGGACAGGTCTTTGAGCAGTACTTC. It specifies CASTGQVFEQYF.

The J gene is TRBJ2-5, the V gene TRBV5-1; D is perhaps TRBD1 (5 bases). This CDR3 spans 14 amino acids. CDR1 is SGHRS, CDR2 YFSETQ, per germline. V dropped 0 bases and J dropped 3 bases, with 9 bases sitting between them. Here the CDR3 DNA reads TGCGCCAGCAGCTTGGAACCGACAGAAGAGACCCAGTACTTC. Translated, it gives CASSLEPTEETQYF.

CDR3 in DNA: TGTGCCAGCAGCTCCCTGGCGGCAGTTCAAGAGACCCAGTACTTC. Residues: CASSSLAAVQETQYF. This chain connects TRBV11-2 to TRBJ2-5; D is undetermined. V lost 4 bases and J 2 bases, leaving 14 bases between the germline ends. From germline, CDR1 is SGHAT and CDR2 FQNNGV. This CDR3 contains 15 residues. The whole variable domain, remainder taken from reference TRBV11-2 and TRBJ2-5, is EAGVAQSPRYKIIEKRQSVAFWCNPISGHATLYWYQQILGQGPKLLIQFQNNGVVDDSQLPKDRFSAERLKGVDSTLKIQPAKLEDSAVYLCASSSLAAVQETQYFGPGTRLLVL.

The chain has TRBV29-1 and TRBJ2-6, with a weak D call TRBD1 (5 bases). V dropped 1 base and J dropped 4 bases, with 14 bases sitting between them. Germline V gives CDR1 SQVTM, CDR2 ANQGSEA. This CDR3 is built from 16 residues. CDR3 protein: CSVEGGHAVGANVLTF. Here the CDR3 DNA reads TGCAGCGTTGAAGGCGGACACGCCGTAGGGGCCAACGTCCTGACTTTC.

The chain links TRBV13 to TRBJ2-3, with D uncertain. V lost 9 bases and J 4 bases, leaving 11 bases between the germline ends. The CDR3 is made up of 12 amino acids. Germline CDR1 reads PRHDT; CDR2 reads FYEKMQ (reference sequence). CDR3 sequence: CASGEVPDTQYF. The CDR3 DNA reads TGTGCCAGTGGAGAGGTCCCAGATACGCAGTATTTT.

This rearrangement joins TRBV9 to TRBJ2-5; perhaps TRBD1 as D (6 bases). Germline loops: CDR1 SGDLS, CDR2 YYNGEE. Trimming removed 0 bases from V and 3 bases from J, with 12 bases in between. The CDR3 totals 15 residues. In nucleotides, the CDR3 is TGTGCCAGCAGCGTAGAGGGCAGGGGAGAAGAGACCCAGTACTTC. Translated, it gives CASSVEGRGEETQYF.

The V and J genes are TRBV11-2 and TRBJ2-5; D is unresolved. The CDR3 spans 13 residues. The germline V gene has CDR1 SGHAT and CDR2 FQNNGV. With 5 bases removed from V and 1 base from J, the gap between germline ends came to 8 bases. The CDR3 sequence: CASSKRGQETQYF. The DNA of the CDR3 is TGTGCCAGCAGCAAGCGCGGCCAAGAGACCCAGTACTTC. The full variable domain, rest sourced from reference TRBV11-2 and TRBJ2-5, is EAGVAQSPRYKIIEKRQSVAFWCNPISGHATLYWYQQILGQGPKLLIQFQNNGVVDDSQLPKDRFSAERLKGVDSTLKIQPAKLEDSAVYLCASSKRGQETQYFGPGTRLLVL.

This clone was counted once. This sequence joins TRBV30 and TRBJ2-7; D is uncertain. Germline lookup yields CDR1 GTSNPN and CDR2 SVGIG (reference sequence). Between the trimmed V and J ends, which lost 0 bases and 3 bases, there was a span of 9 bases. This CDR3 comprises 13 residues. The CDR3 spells CAWSVLHYYEQYF. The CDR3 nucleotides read TGTGCCTGGAGTGTATTACACTACTACGAGCAGTACTTC.

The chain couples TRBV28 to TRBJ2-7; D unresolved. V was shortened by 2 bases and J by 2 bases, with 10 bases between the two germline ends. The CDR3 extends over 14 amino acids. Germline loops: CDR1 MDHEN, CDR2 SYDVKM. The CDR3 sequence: CASSLTAPPYEQYF. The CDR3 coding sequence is TGTGCCAGCAGTTTAACAGCGCCCCCCTACGAGCAGTACTTC.

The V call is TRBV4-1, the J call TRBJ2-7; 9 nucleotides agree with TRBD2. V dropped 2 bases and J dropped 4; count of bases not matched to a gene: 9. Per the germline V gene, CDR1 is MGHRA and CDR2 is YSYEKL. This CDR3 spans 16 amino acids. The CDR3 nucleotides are TGCGCCAGCAGCCAACTAGCGGGACCCACCCCGTACGAGCAGTACTTC. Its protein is CASSQLAGPTPYEQYF.